This T cell receptor (beta chain) appears in the sequencing data of a study of response to subunit inactivated influenza vaccine. TCRdb itself ran the RT-PCR reads through MiXCR, one entry per CDR3 protein. Among about 170,000 distinct CDR3 sequences listed, around 12% were seen once. J gave up 4 bases and V 6 bases, and 7 bases lay outside the gene matches. There are 15 residues in the CDR3. From germline, CDR1 is WSHSY and CDR2 SAAADI. A further study also used this sample, focusing on T cells expressing NK-cell markers. As that report states: UMI-tagged 5'RACE template switching yielded the TCR beta cDNA. TCR beta repertoires came from sorted CD3+CD56+NKG2C+, CD3+CD56+NKG2C- and CD3+CD56-NKG2C+ T cells.

Sequences were derived from CD8+ T cells sorted from PBMCs, sampled approximately 13 days after vaccination. The sequence came from a man aged 50 or older who received an inactivated influenza vaccine. This rearrangement joins TRBV10-2 to TRBJ1-2, with 11 bases matching TRBD1. The CDR3 here is CASRAGTGGIYGYTF. CDR3 nucleotides: TGCGCCAGCAGGGCCGGGACAGGGGGTATCTATGGCTACACCTTC.